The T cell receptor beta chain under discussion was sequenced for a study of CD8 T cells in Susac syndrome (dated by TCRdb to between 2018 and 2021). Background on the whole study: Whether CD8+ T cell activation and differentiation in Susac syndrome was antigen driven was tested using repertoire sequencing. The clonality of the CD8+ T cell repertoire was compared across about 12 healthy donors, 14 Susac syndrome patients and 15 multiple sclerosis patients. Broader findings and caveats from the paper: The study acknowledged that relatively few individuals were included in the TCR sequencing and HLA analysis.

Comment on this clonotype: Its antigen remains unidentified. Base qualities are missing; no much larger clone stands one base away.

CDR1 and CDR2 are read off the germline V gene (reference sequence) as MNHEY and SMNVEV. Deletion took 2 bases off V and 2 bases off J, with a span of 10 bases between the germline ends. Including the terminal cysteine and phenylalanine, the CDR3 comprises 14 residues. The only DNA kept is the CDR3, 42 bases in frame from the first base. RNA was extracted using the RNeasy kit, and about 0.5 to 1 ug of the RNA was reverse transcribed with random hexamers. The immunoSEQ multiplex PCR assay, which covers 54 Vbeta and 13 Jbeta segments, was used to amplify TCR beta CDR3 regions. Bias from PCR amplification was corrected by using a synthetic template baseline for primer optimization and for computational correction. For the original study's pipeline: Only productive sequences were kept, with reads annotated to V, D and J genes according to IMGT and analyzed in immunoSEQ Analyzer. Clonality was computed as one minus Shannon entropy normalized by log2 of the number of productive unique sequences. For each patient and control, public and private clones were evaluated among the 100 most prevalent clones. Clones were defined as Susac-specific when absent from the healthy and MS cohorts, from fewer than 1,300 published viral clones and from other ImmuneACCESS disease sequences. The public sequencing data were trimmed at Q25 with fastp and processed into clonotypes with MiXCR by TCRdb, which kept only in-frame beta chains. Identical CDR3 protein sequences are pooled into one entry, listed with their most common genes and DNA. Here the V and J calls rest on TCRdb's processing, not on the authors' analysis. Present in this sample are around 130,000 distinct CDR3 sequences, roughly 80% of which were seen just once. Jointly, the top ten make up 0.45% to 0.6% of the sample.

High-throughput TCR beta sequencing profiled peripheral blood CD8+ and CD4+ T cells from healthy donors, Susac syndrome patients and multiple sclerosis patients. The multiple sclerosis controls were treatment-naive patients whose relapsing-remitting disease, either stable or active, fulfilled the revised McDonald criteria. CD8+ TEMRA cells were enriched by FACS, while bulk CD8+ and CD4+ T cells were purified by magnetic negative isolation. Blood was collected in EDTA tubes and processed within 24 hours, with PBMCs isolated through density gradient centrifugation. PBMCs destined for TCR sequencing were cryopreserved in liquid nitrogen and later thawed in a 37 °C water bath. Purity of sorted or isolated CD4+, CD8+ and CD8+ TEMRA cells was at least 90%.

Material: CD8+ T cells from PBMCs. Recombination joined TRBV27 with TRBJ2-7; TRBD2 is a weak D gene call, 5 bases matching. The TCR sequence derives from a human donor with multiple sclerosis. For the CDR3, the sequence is CASSLKLAAYEQYF. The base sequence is TGTGCCAGCAGTTTAAAGCTAGCCGCCTACGAGCAGTACTTC.